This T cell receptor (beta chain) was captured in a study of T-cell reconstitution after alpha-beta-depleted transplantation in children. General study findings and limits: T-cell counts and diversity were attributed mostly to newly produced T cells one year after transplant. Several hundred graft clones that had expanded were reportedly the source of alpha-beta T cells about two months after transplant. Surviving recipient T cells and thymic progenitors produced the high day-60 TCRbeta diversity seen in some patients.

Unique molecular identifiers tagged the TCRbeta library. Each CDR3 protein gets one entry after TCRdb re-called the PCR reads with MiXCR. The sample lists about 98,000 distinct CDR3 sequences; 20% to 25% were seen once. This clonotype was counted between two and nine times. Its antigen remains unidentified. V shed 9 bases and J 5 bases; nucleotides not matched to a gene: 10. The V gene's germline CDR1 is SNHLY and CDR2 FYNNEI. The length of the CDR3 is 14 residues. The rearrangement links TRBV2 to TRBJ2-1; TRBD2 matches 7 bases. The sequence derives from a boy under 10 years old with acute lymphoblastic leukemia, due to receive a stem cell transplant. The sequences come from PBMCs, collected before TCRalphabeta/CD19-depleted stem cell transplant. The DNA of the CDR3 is TGTGCCAGAAATCTAGCGGAGTCGAACAATGAGCAGTTCTTC. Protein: CARNLAESNNEQFF.